This TCR beta chain was recovered during a study of shared clonotypes between healthy human individuals. Study findings and constraints: Among donors, the sharing of clonotypes was expected to be influenced by sequencing depth.

Sorted-subset replicate PCRs used 200 ng DNA, about 30,000 T cell genomes. Assay used: immunoSEQ multiplex PCR; TCRdb lists only in-frame clones, some missing. This table holds some 2,100,000 clones, 85% to 95% found once. This clone was picked up one time. Its target is not known. In the naive CD8 group, cells lacked CD45RO and were positively selected for CCR7, so terminally differentiated effector memory CD45RA+ cells were left out. The donors were adults (healthy and HIV-negative) with no recent acute infections or vaccinations. Per the germline V gene, CDR1 is PRHDT and CDR2 is FYEKMQ (reference sequence). The CDR3 spans 15 residues. With 7 bases clipped from V and 6 bases from J, the junction kept 6 bases outside the gene matches.

The receptor was derived from a man between 18 and 35 years old in good health. Some clones in this sample may be carry-over from other donors' samples. Sequencing was carried out using naive CD8+ T cells from PBMCs. V usage is TRBV13 and J usage is TRBJ1-6, with 10 bases that match TRBD1. CDR3 coding DNA: TGTGCCAGCATAAGGACAGGGGGGAGTAATTCACCCCTCCACTTT. Its protein product is CASIRTGGSNSPLHF.